The 14 T cell receptor beta chains below come from one sample, sequenced in a study of blood T cell repertoires in COVID-19. Clones were sequenced by immunoSEQ multiplex PCR, and TCRdb holds only the in-frame ones, with some missing. The sample carries 100,000 to 150,000 clones, over 75% recorded once. Specimen: peripheral blood. The receptors shown here come from a woman of 80 years or more with acute or convalescent COVID-19.

The chain combines TRBV4-2 with TRBJ1-1; no firm D call. The CDR3 runs 13 residues. The germline V gene encodes CDR1 LGHNA and CDR2 YNFKEQ. Trimming stripped 0 bases from V and 8 bases from J, with 10 bases between. CDR3 residues: CASSQDRAREAFF. The CDR3 region has the DNA TGTGCCAGCAGCCAAGATCGAGCAAGAGAAGCTTTCTTT.

This clone has only a few counts. The chain carries TRBV6-1 and TRBJ2-7, with 10 bases lining up with TRBD1. In germline, CDR1 is MNHNS, CDR2 SASEGT. The CDR3 consists of 14 residues. Unmatched junction bases numbered 0, after V lost 1 base and J lost 3 bases. CDR3 in DNA: TGTGCCAGCAGTGAAGGGACAGGGGGCTACGAGCAGTACTTC. This codes for CASSEGTGGYEQYF.

The rearrangement joins TRBV20-1 to TRBJ2-1; TRBD2 aligns across 10 bases. Germline CDR1 is DFQATT and CDR2 is SNEGSKA (reference sequence). J was trimmed by 15 bases and V by 3 bases; bases with no gene match: 5. The CDR3 spans 11 residues. CDR3 amino acids: CSASGAGGVFF. The CDR3 DNA sequence: TGCAGTGCTAGCGGAGCGGGGGGGGTGTTCTTC.

CDR3 DNA sequence: TGTGCCAGCTCACTATCTTCGGGGGGAGGATATGGCTACACCTTC. It specifies CASSLSSGGGYGYTF. The chain links TRBV18 to TRBJ1-2, with D possibly TRBD1 on 5 matching bases. The V and J ends lost 4 bases and 5 bases respectively, with 17 bases between them. This CDR3 contains 15 residues. The germline V gene has CDR1 KGHSH and CDR2 LQKENI.

This clone was picked up a small number of times. This chain joins TRBV3-1 (or the pseudogene TRBV3-2) and TRBJ1-2; TRBD1 aligns across 9 bases. Germline V CDR1 and CDR2: LGHDT, YNNKEL (reference sequence). The junction had 13 bases not matched to a gene; V was cut back by 6 bases and J by 8 bases. The CDR3 loop spans 15 amino acids. CDR3 in amino acids: CASRHPGQGREGYTF. The CDR3, as DNA: TGTGCCAGCAGACACCCGGGACAGGGTAGAGAGGGCTACACCTTC.

The chain uses TRBV9 and TRBJ2-3, with D unclear. CDR1 SGDLS and CDR2 YYNGEE come from the germline V gene. The CDR3 runs to 16 residues. The V end was cut by 0 bases, the J end by 2 bases, with 13 bases between. The DNA for the CDR3 is TGTGCCAGCAGCGTAGATTCGTCCAGAACCACAGATACGCAGTATTTT. This gives the protein CASSVDSSRTTDTQYF.

V usage is TRBV6-6 and J usage is TRBJ2-7; 7 nucleotides align to TRBD2. Germline V gene sequence: CDR1 MNHNY, CDR2 SVGAGI (reference sequence). CDR3 length equals 11 residues. The V gene end was trimmed by 7 bases and the J gene end by 8 bases; junction bases not matched to a gene: 5. The CDR3 nucleotides are TGTGCCAGCATGGCGGGGGTGCAGCAGTACTTC. Its translation is CASMAGVQQYF.

The chain recombines TRBV19 with TRBJ1-2; D is possibly TRBD1 (6 bases). The germline gives CDR1 LNHDA, CDR2 SQIVND (reference sequence). The CDR3 sequence is 12 residues long. Trimming took 1 base from V and 9 from J, leaving 9 bases between them. The CDR3 bases are TGTGCCAGTAGTATAGGAGACAGGAGCTACACCTTC. Protein product: CASSIGDRSYTF. The full variable domain, its missing parts supplied by reference TRBV19 and TRBJ1-2, is DGGITQSPKYLFRKEGQNVTLSCEQNLNHDAMYWYRQDPGQGLRLIYYSQIVNDFQKGDIAEGYSVSREKKESFPLTVTSAQKNPTAFYLCASSIGDRSYTFGSGTRLTVV.

The chain uses TRBV11-2 and TRBJ2-7; no firm D call. CDR1 is SGHAT and CDR2 is FQNNGV in the germline V gene. V was pared by 2 bases and J by 2 bases, with 7 bases between. CDR3 length: 13 residues. CDR3 amino acids: CASSLRVAYEQYV. The DNA of the CDR3 is TGTGCCAGCAGCTTACGGGTAGCCTACGAGCAGTACGTC.

The genes are TRBV6-5 and TRBJ1-2; 7 nucleotides match TRBD1. Trimming removed 5 bases from V and 8 bases from J; junction bases left unmatched: 11. Germline V gene sequence: CDR1 MNHEY, CDR2 SVGAGI. There are 14 residues in the CDR3. The CDR3 nucleotides are TGTGCCAGCAGTCAAAATCGGGACAGCAACGGCTACACCTTC. It specifies CASSQNRDSNGYTF.

The chain employs TRBV7-3 and TRBJ2-3; D possibly corresponds to TRBD2 (5 bases). V was clipped by 5 bases and J by 0 bases, with 12 bases between them. The CDR3 has 15 amino acids. Germline values: CDR1 SGHTA, CDR2 FQGTGA. The CDR3 DNA is TGTGCCAGCAGCCTTGACCCGGGGAGCACAGATACGCAGTATTTT. This sequence encodes CASSLDPGSTDTQYF.

This clone has a handful of counts. The rearrangement uses TRBV29-1 and TRBJ1-1, with D unresolved. Germline loops: CDR1 SQVTM, CDR2 ANQGSEA. This CDR3 is built from 14 residues. Trimming stripped 8 bases from V and 5 bases from J, with 21 bases between. CDR3 coding DNA: TGCAGCACCAATGATGCGGGCTTAGGGACTGAAGCTTTCTTT. Translation gives CSTNDAGLGTEAFF.

This clone has a handful of counts. This rearrangement joins TRBV7-9 to TRBJ1-2; D ambiguous. Trimming removed 0 bases at V and 7 bases at J, with 12 bases between. Germline CDR1 reads SEHNR; CDR2 reads FQNEAQ (reference sequence). The CDR3 has 14 residues. The CDR3 DNA follows: TGTGCCAGCAGCTTAGCCGGGAGGGAAGGTGGCTACACCTTC. Translation: CASSLAGREGGYTF.

This chain links TRBV5-4 with TRBJ2-3; 10 bases align to TRBD2. V was pared by 4 bases and J by 6 bases, with 14 bases of the junction left unmatched. Germline CDR1 reads SGHNT; CDR2 reads YYREEE (reference sequence). There are 17 residues in the CDR3. In DNA, the CDR3 is TGTGCCAGCAGCCTGGACGCACTAGCGGGGATCGGGGATACGCAGTATTTT. Translated, it gives CASSLDALAGIGDTQYF.